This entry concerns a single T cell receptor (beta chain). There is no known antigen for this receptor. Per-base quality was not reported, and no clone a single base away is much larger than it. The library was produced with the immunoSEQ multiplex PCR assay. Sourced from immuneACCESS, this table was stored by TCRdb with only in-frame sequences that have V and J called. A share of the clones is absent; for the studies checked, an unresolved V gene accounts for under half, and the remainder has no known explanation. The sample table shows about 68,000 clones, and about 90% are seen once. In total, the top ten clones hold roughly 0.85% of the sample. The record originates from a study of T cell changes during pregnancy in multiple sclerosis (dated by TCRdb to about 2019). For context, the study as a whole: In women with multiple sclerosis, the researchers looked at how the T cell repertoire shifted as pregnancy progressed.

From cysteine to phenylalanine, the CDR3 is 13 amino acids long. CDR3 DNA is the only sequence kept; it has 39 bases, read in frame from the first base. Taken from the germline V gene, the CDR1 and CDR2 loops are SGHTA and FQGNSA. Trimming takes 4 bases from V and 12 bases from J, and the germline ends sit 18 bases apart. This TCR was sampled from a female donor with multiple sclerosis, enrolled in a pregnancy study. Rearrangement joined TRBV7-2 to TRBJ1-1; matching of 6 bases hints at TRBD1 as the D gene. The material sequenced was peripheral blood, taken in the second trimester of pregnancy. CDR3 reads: CASSSRGQSTTFF. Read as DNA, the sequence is TGTGCCAGCAGCTCCCGGGGACAAAGTACAACTTTCTTT.